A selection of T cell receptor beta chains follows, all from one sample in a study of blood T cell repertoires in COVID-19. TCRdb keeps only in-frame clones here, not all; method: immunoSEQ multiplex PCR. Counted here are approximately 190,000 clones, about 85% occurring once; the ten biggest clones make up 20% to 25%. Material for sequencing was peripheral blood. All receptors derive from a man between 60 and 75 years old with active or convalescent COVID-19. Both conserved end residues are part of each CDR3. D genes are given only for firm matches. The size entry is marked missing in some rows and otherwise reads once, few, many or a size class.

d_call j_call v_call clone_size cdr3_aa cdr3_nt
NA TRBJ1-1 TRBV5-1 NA CASSLGTEGSEAFF TGCGCCAGCAGCTTGGGGACAGAGGGATCTGAAGCTTTCTTT
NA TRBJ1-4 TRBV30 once CAWSGDTLGEKLFF TGTGCCTGGAGTGGCGACACGCTTGGGGAAAAACTGTTTTTT
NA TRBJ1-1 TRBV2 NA CASSTRNTEAFF TGTGCCAGCAGCACCAGGAACACTGAAGCTTTCTTT
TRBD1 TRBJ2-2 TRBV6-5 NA CASSSGQGGTGELFF TGTGCCAGCAGTTCCGGACAGGGGGGAACCGGGGAGCTGTTTTTT
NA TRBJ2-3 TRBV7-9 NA CASSLGGRGTDTQYF TGTGCCAGCAGCTTAGGGGGCAGGGGCACAGATACGCAGTATTTT
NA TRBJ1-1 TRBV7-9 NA CASSLNLGRLSSTEAFF TGTGCCAGCAGCTTAAACTTGGGCAGGCTAAGCAGCACTGAAGCTTTCTTT
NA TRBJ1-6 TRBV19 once CADEGGRNSPLHF TGTGCTGATGAGGGGGGGCGGAATTCACCCCTCCACTTT
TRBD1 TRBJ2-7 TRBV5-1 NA CASSPIPGQVHDEQYF TGCGCCAGCAGCCCGATCCCGGGACAGGTGCACGACGAGCAGTACTTC
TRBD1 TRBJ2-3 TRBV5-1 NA CASTTGIGADTQYF TGCGCCAGCACGACAGGGATCGGGGCAGATACGCAGTATTTT
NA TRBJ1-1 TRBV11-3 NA CASSFRAGATNTEAFF TGTGCCAGCAGCTTTAGGGCAGGGGCCACGAACACTGAAGCTTTCTTT
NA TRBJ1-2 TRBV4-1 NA CASSPPEANYGYTF TGCGCCAGCAGCCCCCCGGAGGCCAACTATGGCTACACCTTC
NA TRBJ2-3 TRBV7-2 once CASGRGGSADTQYF TGTGCCAGCGGCAGGGGTGGGTCCGCAGATACGCAGTATTTT
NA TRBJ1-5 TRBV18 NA CASSPQASNQPQHF TGTGCCAGCTCACCACAAGCTAGCAATCAGCCCCAGCATTTT
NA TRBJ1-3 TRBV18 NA CASSPMKTRGNTIYF TGTGCCAGCTCACCCATGAAGACTCGAGGAAACACCATATATTTT
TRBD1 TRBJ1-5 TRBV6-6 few CASSRGGQGSNQPQHF TGTGCCAGCAGTCGAGGCGGACAGGGGAGCAATCAGCCCCAGCATTTT
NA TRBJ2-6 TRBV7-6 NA CASSLGTVLSSGANVLTF TGTGCCAGCAGCTTAGGGACAGTCCTTAGCTCTGGGGCCAACGTCCTGACTTTC
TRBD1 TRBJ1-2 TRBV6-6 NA CASSYGQGGNYGYTF TGTGCCAGCAGTTACGGCCAGGGGGGTAACTATGGCTACACCTTC
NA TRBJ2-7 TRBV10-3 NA CAISESWGIGEQYF TGTGCCATCAGTGAGTCGTGGGGCATTGGCGAGCAGTACTTC
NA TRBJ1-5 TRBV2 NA CASCLEEGQPQHF TGTGCCTCCTGCCTAGAAGAGGGTCAGCCCCAGCATTTT
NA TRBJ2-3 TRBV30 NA CAWSASISTDTQYF TGTGCCTGGAGTGCTAGCATCTCCACAGATACGCAGTATTTT
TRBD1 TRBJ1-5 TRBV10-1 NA CASSGDRAGPQHF TGCGCCAGCAGCGGGGACAGGGCTGGGCCCCAGCATTTT
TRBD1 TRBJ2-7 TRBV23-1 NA CAPDRGLTYEQYF TGCGCCCCGGACAGGGGGCTCACCTACGAGCAGTACTTC
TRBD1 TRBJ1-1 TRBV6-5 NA CASYRGMNTEAFF TGTGCCAGTTACAGGGGCATGAACACTGAAGCTTTCTTT
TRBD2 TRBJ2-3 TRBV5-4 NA CASSTGLAGGPYTQYF TGTGCCAGCAGCACAGGACTAGCGGGGGGGCCATATACGCAGTATTTT
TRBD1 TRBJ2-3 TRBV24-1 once CATSDPAGQGQGTDTQYF TGTGCCACCAGTGATCCAGCCGGGCAGGGACAGGGGACAGATACGCAGTATTTT
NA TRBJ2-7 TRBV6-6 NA CASSYDAQTSEQYF TGTGCCAGCAGTTACGATGCTCAAACGAGCGAGCAGTACTTC
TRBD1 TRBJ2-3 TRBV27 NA CASSFGTGPDTQYF TGTGCCAGCAGTTTTGGGACAGGACCAGATACGCAGTATTTT
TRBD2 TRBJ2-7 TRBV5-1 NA CASSATSGAPGDEQYF TGCGCCAGCAGCGCCACTAGCGGGGCCCCCGGGGACGAGCAGTACTTC
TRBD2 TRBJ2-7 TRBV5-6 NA CASSYSGGANEQYF TGTGCCAGCAGTTATAGCGGGGGGGCTAACGAGCAGTACTTC
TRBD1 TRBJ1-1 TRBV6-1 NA CASSDPTGFTEAFF TGTGCCAGCAGTGACCCGACAGGGTTCACTGAAGCTTTCTTT
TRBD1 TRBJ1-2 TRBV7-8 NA CASSSRTGANYGYTF TGTGCCAGCAGCTCCCGGACAGGGGCGAACTATGGCTACACCTTC
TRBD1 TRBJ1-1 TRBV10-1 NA CASMNRGKNTEAFF TGCGCCAGCATGAACAGGGGGAAGAACACTGAAGCTTTCTTT
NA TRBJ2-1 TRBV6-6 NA CASSSRNRVRNNEQFF TGTGCCAGCAGTTCCCGAAACAGGGTTCGAAACAATGAGCAGTTCTTC
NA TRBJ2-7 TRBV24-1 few CATSLTGVGAQYF TGTGCCACCAGCTTGACAGGCGTCGGGGCGCAGTACTTC
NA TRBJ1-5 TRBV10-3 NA CAISGQINQPQHF TGTGCCATCAGTGGGCAGATTAATCAGCCCCAGCATTTT
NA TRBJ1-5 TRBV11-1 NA CASSLDSHQPQHF TGTGCCAGCAGCTTAGACAGCCATCAGCCCCAGCATTTT
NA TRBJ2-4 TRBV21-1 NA CASSKERDREPIQYF TGTGCCAGCAGCAAAGAGAGGGACAGGGAGCCCATTCAGTACTTC
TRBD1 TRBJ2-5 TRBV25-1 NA CASSDPTGGNKETQYF TGTGCCAGCAGTGACCCGACAGGGGGCAATAAAGAGACCCAGTACTTC
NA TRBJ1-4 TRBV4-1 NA CASSQDPGMEKLFF TGCGCCAGCAGCCAAGATCCGGGAATGGAAAAACTGTTTTTT
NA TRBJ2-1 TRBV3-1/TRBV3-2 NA CASSQAYRTSGYNEQFF TGTGCCAGCAGCCAAGCCTACCGTACGTCGGGTTACAATGAGCAGTTCTTC
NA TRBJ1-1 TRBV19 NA CASSIRDKNTEAFF TGTGCCAGTTCTATCCGGGACAAGAACACTGAAGCTTTCTTT
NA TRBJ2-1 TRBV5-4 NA CASSLGQGGYNEQFF TGTGCCAGCAGCTTGGGCCAGGGTGGGTACAATGAGCAGTTCTTC
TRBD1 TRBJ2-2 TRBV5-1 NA CASSPGQGTFTGELFF TGCGCCAGCAGCCCGGGACAGGGGACTTTCACCGGGGAGCTGTTTTTT
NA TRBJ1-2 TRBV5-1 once CASSLEGALRPYGYTF TGCGCCAGCAGCTTGGAAGGGGCCCTACGCCCTTATGGCTACACCTTC
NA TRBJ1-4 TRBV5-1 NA CASSLESLGSGQLFF TGCGCCAGCAGCTTGGAATCGCTCGGCTCAGGTCAACTGTTTTTT
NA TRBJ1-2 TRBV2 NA CASTPGRGGYTF TGTGCCAGCACCCCGGGGAGGGGGGGCTACACCTTC
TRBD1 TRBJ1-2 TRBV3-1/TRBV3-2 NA CASSPTGGNYGYTF TGTGCCAGCAGCCCCACAGGGGGCAACTATGGCTACACCTTC
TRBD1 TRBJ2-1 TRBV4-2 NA CASSQVLFSGGNEQFF TGTGCCAGCAGCCAAGTCTTGTTCTCAGGGGGCAATGAGCAGTTCTTC
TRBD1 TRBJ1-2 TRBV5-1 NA CASSLGVTGAMRMGYGYTF TGCGCCAGCAGCTTGGGGGTGACAGGGGCCATGAGGATGGGCTATGGCTACACCTTC
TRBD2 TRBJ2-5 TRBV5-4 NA CASSSVAGGPETQYF TGTGCCAGCAGCTCCGTAGCGGGGGGTCCAGAGACCCAGTACTTC
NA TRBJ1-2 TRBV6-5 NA CASSFGRANYGYTF TGTGCCAGCAGTTTCGGCAGGGCTAACTATGGCTACACCTTC
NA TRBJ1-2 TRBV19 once CASSTRLGNYGYTF TGTGCCAGTAGTACACGACTAGGGAACTATGGCTACACCTTC
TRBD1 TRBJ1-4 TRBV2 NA CASNLQGINEKLFF TGTGCCAGCAATCTACAGGGGATCAATGAAAAACTGTTTTTT
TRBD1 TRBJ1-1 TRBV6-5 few CASREGQDTEAFF TGTGCCAGCAGAGAGGGACAGGACACTGAAGCTTTCTTT
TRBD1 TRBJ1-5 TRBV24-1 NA CAAKIEGAFSNQPQHF TGTGCCGCTAAAATCGAGGGGGCTTTCAGCAATCAGCCCCAGCATTTT
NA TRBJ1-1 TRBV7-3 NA CASSVFSRTEAFF TGTGCCAGCAGCGTGTTTAGCCGCACTGAAGCTTTCTTT
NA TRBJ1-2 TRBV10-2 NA CASSGHTGGYTF TGCGCCAGCAGTGGACATACCGGTGGCTACACCTTC